This T cell receptor beta chain was sequenced in a study of brain T cells in children with intractable seizures. V dropped 11 bases and J dropped 0 bases, with 5 bases sitting between them. Per germline, CDR1 LGHDT and CDR2 YNNKEL (reference sequence). The CDR3 totals 11 residues. Libraries were prepared by immunoSEQ multiplex PCR; TCRdb keeps only in-frame clonotypes and omits some of them. This sample yields approximately 77,000 clones, of which around 93% are seen a single time; approximately 1.4% belongs to the top ten. Points from the study as a whole: Absence of clones before surgery may stem from lower sequencing depth.

For this clone: Its antigen is as yet unknown.

This chain joins TRBV3-1 (or the pseudogene TRBV3-2) and TRBJ1-3; D unclear. The source was peripheral blood, collected at surgery. The receptor's source is a boy younger than two with tuberous sclerosis and intractable seizures. CDR3 protein: CAVPSGNTIYF. CDR3 DNA: TGTGCCGTCCCCTCTGGAAACACCATATATTTT.